These 4 T cell receptor beta chains share one sample of origin, sequenced in a study of shared clonotypes between healthy human individuals. Sequenced by immunoSEQ multiplex PCR; TCRdb stores in-frame clones only, minus some. The sample records roughly 2.2 million clones, around 90% being singletons. The specimen sequenced was naive CD4+ T cells from PBMCs. The subset here: CD45RA+ positively selected. The source is a man aged 18 to 29 in good health. Some clones in this sample may be carry-over from other donors' samples.

J is TRBJ2-5 and V is TRBV11-2; D gene uncertain. V was pared by 4 bases and J by 4 bases, with 16 bases between. The CDR3 totals 15 residues. Germline V gene data show CDR1 as SGHAT and CDR2 as FQNNGV. This chain's CDR3 is CASSSTPLRRETQYF. CDR3 coding DNA: TGTGCCAGCAGCTCAACCCCCCTTCGGAGAGAGACCCAGTACTTC.

This clone was seen just once. At the DNA level, this CDR3 is encoded by other sequences in the same sample as well. The V and J genes are TRBV6-6 and TRBJ1-1; D may be TRBD1 (5 bases). The germline CDR1 and CDR2 sequences are MNHNY and SVGAGI (reference sequence). The CDR3 loop spans 13 amino acids. V shed 0 bases and J shed 8 bases, with 10 bases lying between them. CDR3 nucleotide sequence: TGTGCCAGCAGTTACTCGGGGCAGGGAGAAGCTTTCTTT. Its translation: CASSYSGQGEAFF.

CDR3 bases: TGTGCCAGCAGCTATGGAGGGGACCCGGGGCCTCAGCCCCAGCATTTT. Translating gives CASSYGGDPGPQPQHF. The chain uses TRBV5-4 and TRBJ1-5, with D perhaps TRBD1 (5 bases). The germline V and J ends were trimmed by 3 bases and 6 bases, with 19 bases remaining between them. CDR1 SGHNT and CDR2 YYREEE come from the germline V gene (reference sequence). The CDR3 extends over 16 amino acids.

V is TRBV28 and J is TRBJ1-5; D gene ambiguous. Per germline, CDR1 MDHEN and CDR2 SYDVKM. The length of the CDR3 is 15 residues. V was cut by 6 bases and J by 2 bases, with 14 bases left in between. CDR3 nucleotide sequence: TGTGCCAGCAGCACCCCTGAAGCTGGCAATCAGCCCCAGCATTTT. Translating it yields CASSTPEAGNQPQHF.